This T cell receptor (beta chain) came from a study of shared clonotypes between healthy human individuals. Naive CD8 cells comprised CD45RO-negative, CCR7-positively selected cells, excluding terminally differentiated effector memory CD45RA+ cells. Using immunoSEQ multiplex PCR, the repertoire was profiled, and TCRdb retains in-frame clones only, with some absent. This table holds about 2 million clones, about 94% found once. Material: naive CD8+ T cells sorted from blood. The source is a man aged 18 to 30 in good health.

The CDR3 DNA reads TGCAGCGCCGGGGACACCTTGAACACTGAAGCTTTCTTT. This encodes CSAGDTLNTEAFF. The V gene is TRBV29-1, the J gene TRBJ1-1, with TRBD1 as a possible D gene (6 bases). This CDR3 is built from 13 residues. V was cut by 7 bases and J by 0 bases, with 12 bases left in between. CDR1 and CDR2 from the germline V gene are SQVTM and ANQGSEA.